In its sample, the clone carrying this TCR beta chain was seen a few times. It was during active infection that Seattle patients were enrolled and then longitudinally followed. The record originates from a study of blood T cell repertoires in COVID-19. Sequencing used immunoSEQ multiplex PCR; TCRdb keeps in-frame clones, though not all of them. Of over 200,000 clones in the sample, over 80% were seen once. CDR3 length: 14 amino acids. Looked up from germline, CDR1 is SEHNR and CDR2 is FQNEAQ (reference sequence). V was shortened by 1 base and J by 3 bases, with 9 bases between the two germline ends. The sample consisted of peripheral blood. V gene TRBV7-9 combines with J gene TRBJ1-2; D uncertain. The sequence was obtained from a woman under 40 with COVID-19, enrolled during active disease. The CDR3 nucleotides are TGTGCCAGCAGCTTAGGGGCGGGAGACTATGGCTACACCTTC. Translated, it gives CASSLGAGDYGYTF. The full variable domain, rest sourced from reference TRBV7-9 and TRBJ1-2, is DTGVSQNPRHKITKRGQNVTFRCDPISEHNRLYWYRQTLGQGPEFLTYFQNEAQLEKSRLLSDRFSAERPKGSFSTLEIQRTEQGDSAMYLCASSLGAGDYGYTFGSGTRLTVV.